The TCR beta chain under discussion was sequenced for a study of OX40 agonist ivuxolimab in advanced cancers. Study background: Intravenous ivuxolimab was administered to patients every 2 weeks at 0.01 to 10 mg/kg.

The assay was immunoSEQ multiplex PCR, and TCRdb's table has in-frame clones only and misses some. The sample shows about 20,000 clones, 80% to 90% of them seen only once. This TCR was recovered from an adult with an advanced solid tumor such as melanoma, head and neck, liver or kidney cancer. The sample was CD4+ or CD8+ T cells sorted from blood, taken in a trial of the OX40 agonist ivuxolimab.

For the CDR3, the DNA is TGTGCCAGCAGCCTGGGCGTTACGGCCTACGAGCAGTACTTC. It codes for CASSLGVTAYEQYF. This chain uses TRBV5-6 with TRBJ2-7; D gene unclear. Per the germline V gene, CDR1 is SGHDT and CDR2 is YYEEEE. Trimming took off 4 bases at V and 2 bases at J, with 13 bases between the two ends. The CDR3 loop spans 14 amino acids.